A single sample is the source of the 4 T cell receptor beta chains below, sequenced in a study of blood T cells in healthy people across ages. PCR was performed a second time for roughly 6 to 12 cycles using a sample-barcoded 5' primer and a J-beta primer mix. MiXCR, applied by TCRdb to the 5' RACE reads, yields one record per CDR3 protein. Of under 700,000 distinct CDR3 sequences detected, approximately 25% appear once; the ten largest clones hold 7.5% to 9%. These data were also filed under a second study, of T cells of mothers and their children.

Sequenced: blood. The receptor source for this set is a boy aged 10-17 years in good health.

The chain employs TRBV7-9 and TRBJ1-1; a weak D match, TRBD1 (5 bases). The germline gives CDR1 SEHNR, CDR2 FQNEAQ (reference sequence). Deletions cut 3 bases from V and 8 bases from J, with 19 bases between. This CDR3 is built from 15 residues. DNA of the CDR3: TGTGCCAGCAGCTTCCGGGACGGGGTGGAGGCCGAAGCTTTCTTT. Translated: CASSFRDGVEAEAFF.

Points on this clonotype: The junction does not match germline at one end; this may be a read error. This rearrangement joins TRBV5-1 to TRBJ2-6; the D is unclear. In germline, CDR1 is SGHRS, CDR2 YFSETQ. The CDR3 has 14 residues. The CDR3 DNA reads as TGCGCCGGCAGCTTGGCCGAAGGGGCCAACGTCCTGACTTTC. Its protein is CAGSLAEGANVLTF.

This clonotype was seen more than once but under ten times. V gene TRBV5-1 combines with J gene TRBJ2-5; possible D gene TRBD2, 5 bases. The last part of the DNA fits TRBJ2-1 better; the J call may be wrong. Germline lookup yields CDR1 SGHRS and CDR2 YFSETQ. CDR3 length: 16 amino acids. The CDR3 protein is CASSLGDVGVRNEQFF. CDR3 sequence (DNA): TGCGCCAGCAGCTTGGGAGATGTCGGGGTCCGGAATGAGCAGTTCTTC.

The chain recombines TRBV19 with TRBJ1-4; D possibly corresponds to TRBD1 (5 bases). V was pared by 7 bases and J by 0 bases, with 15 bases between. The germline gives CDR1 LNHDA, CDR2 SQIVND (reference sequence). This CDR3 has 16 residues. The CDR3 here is CASISDSMATNEKLFF. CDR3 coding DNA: TGTGCCAGTATCTCTGACAGTATGGCAACTAATGAAAAACTGTTTTTT.